This T cell receptor beta chain was recorded in a study of identical twins. In its sample, this clonotype was seen a few times. The CDR3 runs 16 residues. Germline V gene data show CDR1 as SGDLS and CDR2 as YYNGEE. The V end was cut by 0 bases, the J end by 1 base, with 10 bases between. Via MiXCR, TCRdb re-called the 5' RACE reads, giving one row per CDR3 protein. Of about 500,000 distinct CDR3 sequences listed, more than 13% are singletons. This sample was also put to use in a study of yellow fever vaccine responses in identical twins. That study adds: Twins' vaccine T cell responses were reported to seem partly convergent and partly personalized.

This TCR was recovered from a woman in her late teens or twenties in good health. The chain uses TRBV9 and TRBJ2-2, with D uncertain. The sequencing input was CD4+ T cells sorted from blood. In nucleotides, the CDR3 is TGTGCCAGCAGCGTAGGGGTACTACTGAACACCGGGGAGCTGTTTTTT. Translated, it gives CASSVGVLLNTGELFF.